The present T cell receptor beta chain was sequenced within a study of T cells after posttransplantation cyclophosphamide. Cyclophosphamide on days +3 and +4 followed busulfan-fludarabine conditioning and a marrow graft. CDR1 MNHEY and CDR2 SVGAGI come from the germline V gene. This CDR3 comprises 16 residues. V lost 2 bases and J 0 bases, leaving 13 bases between the germline ends. Libraries were prepared by immunoSEQ multiplex PCR; TCRdb keeps only in-frame clonotypes and omits some of them. The top ten hold under 2.5% of the sample, which has tens of thousands of clones, 80% to 95% seen once. Sequencing was performed on PBMCs, taken around 63 days after allogeneic stem cell transplant with posttransplant cyclophosphamide. The gene calls are TRBV6-5 and TRBJ1-2, with D unresolved. This sequence was found in a male patient aged 60-70 years who received an allogeneic stem cell transplant from a related donor and was CMV-positive. Some T cells may be supplied by the graft donor. In nucleotides, the CDR3 is TGTGCCAGCAGTTACATACGTCAGGTCTCTAACTATGGCTACACCTTC. Translation: CASSYIRQVSNYGYTF.